The 9 T cell receptor beta chains presented below share a single source sample, sequenced in a study of T-cell memory formation after mild COVID-19. TCRdb itself ran the 5' RACE reads through MiXCR, one entry per CDR3 protein. Of 190,000 or so distinct CDR3 sequences in the sample, 10% were seen once. The sample taken for sequencing was PBMCs or a T cell subset sorted from them (not recorded which). These TCRs come from a man between 18 and 35 years old who had mild COVID-19 (a few samples of this study predate the infection). Cell type and time point are not known.

This clonotype was observed a few times. The chain uses TRBV6-2 or TRBV6-3 and TRBJ2-1; D might be TRBD1 (5 bases). Trimming shortened V by 6 bases and J by 11 bases, and 14 bases separated the two germline ends. There are 12 residues in the CDR3. CDR1 is MNHEY, CDR2 SVGEGT, per germline. CDR3 bases: TGTGCCAGCAGCGATTCAGGGCGTAAGCAGTTCTTC. Translation: CASSDSGRKQFF.

The chain uses TRBV11-2 and TRBJ2-2; no clear D gene. Germline CDR1 SGHAT, CDR2 FQNNGV. The CDR3 contains 16 residues. Trimming removed 2 bases from V and 3 bases from J, with 13 bases in between. CDR3 sequence: CASSLSAPWDTGELFF. In DNA, the CDR3 is TGTGCCAGCAGCTTATCTGCTCCCTGGGACACCGGGGAGCTGTTTTTT.

The chain has TRBV5-4 and TRBJ1-3; possibly TRBD1 for D (5 bases). The CDR3 is made up of 15 amino acids. Germline lookup yields CDR1 SGHNT and CDR2 YYREEE (reference sequence). V was cut by 0 bases and J by 4 bases, with 11 bases left in between. CDR3 protein: CASSLGGTGGNTIYF. The CDR3 region has the DNA TGTGCCAGCAGCTTGGGGGGGACTGGAGGAAACACCATATATTTT.

The chain recombines TRBV3-1 with TRBJ2-5, with 10 bases aligning to TRBD2. Trimming removed 3 bases from V and 3 bases from J; junction bases left unmatched: 10. Germline assignment: CDR1 LGHDT and CDR2 YNNKEL (reference sequence). The CDR3 consists of 17 residues. As DNA, the CDR3 is TGTGCCAGCAGCCAGGGTATTAGCGGGGGGCGGGAAGAGACCCAGTACTTC. It specifies CASSQGISGGREETQYF.

This clonotype was recorded many times. The J gene is TRBJ2-1, the V gene TRBV7-2; the match to TRBD2 covers 13 bases. The germline V gene has CDR1 SGHTA and CDR2 FQGNSA. The trim removed 4 bases at V and 2 bases at J, leaving 8 bases unmatched. The length of the CDR3 is 18 residues. Written as DNA, the CDR3 is TGTGCCAGCAGCTCCCTTGGGACTAGCGGGGTAACCTACAATGAGCAGTTCTTC. It specifies CASSSLGTSGVTYNEQFF.

This clonotype was seen ten or more times. The chain combines TRBV27 with TRBJ2-6; D is unresolved. CDR1 is MNHEY and CDR2 is SMNVEV in the germline V gene (reference sequence). This CDR3 comprises 15 residues. V lost 3 bases and J 1 base, leaving 7 bases between the germline ends. The CDR3 DNA reads TGTGCCAGCAGTTTGACCGTTTCTGGGGCCAACGTCCTGACTTTC. As protein: CASSLTVSGANVLTF. Filled out from reference TRBV27 and TRBJ2-6, the complete variable domain reads EAQVTQNPRYLITVTGKKLTVTCSQNMNHEYMSWYRQDPGLGLRQIYYSMNVEVTDKGDVPEGYKVSRKEKRNFPLILESPSPNQTSLYFCASSLTVSGANVLTFGAGSRLTVL.

This clonotype was recorded many times. The chain combines TRBV20-1 with TRBJ2-1; D may be TRBD2 (5 bases). In germline, CDR1 is DFQATT, CDR2 SNEGSKA (reference sequence). CDR3 size: 14 residues. The ends were cut back, 3 bases at V and 4 bases at J, with 13 bases in the middle. CDR3 in DNA: TGCAGTGCTAGCCATCTAGCCCCTTACAATGAGCAGTTCTTC. It specifies CSASHLAPYNEQFF.

The chain carries TRBV7-3 and TRBJ2-1, with D possibly being TRBD1 (5 bases). The CDR3 spans 13 residues. V was pared by 2 bases and J by 6 bases, with 8 bases between. Germline loops: CDR1 SGHTA, CDR2 FQGTGA. CDR3 protein: CASSLLGANEQFF. Here the CDR3 DNA reads TGTGCCAGCAGCTTACTAGGGGCCAATGAGCAGTTCTTC.

CDR3: CASSYRGGLNGELFF. CDR3 DNA: TGTGCCAGCAGTTACAGGGGGGGGCTGAACGGGGAGCTGTTTTTT. This chain connects TRBV6-5 to TRBJ2-2; the D gene is possibly TRBD2 (7 bases). The ends were cut back, 2 bases at V and 7 bases at J, with 14 bases in the middle. The germline V gene encodes CDR1 MNHEY and CDR2 SVGAGI. CDR3 size: 15 residues.